The T cell receptor beta chain described here comes from a study of blood T cell repertoires in COVID-19. The V end was cut by 3 bases, the J end by 10 bases, with 22 bases between. The CDR3 totals 16 residues. Germline V gene lookup returns CDR1 MNHNS and CDR2 SASEGT. Measured with immunoSEQ multiplex PCR; TCRdb has only the in-frame clones, and not every one. Among more than 95,000 clones, about 90% were seen once, and the ten largest hold about 3%. Sequencing was performed on peripheral blood. The clonotype was recovered from a human donor in a cohort sampled during active COVID-19. The chain is built from TRBV6-1 and TRBJ2-1, with D possibly matching TRBD1 (5 bases). The CDR3 region has the DNA TGTGCCAGCAGTGAGGTCAGCGCAGGGTGGCAAGAGGAGCAGTTCTTC. Translated, it gives CASSEVSAGWQEEQFF.